These T cell receptor beta chains were read from a single sample in a study of blood T cells in healthy people across ages. TCRdb ran MiXCR on the 5' RACE reads and lists one entry per CDR3 protein. There are 650,000 to 1,000,000 distinct CDR3 sequences in the sample; under 40% occur only once, and approximately 12% lies in the top ten. The material sequenced was blood. These TCRs come from a man between 18 and 29 years old in good health. CDR3s include the opening cysteine and the closing phenylalanine or tryptophan. A D gene is named only where the DNA matches it firmly. Clone size is given for some rows only: seen once, a few or many times, or a class if the clone is expanded.

>TRBV29-1|-|-|TRBJ1-2
TGCAGCGTTCCCTTTGGGTTTCGGGTAGAGAGCTACACCTTC
CSVPFGFRVESYTF
>TRBV10-3|TRBD1|many|TRBJ2-7
TGTGCCATCAGTGATATAGGACAGGGGGCGAAGGAGCAGTACTTC
CAISDIGQGAKEQYF
>TRBV12-3/TRBV12-4|TRBD1|few|TRBJ1-1
TGTGCCAGCCGACAGGGGGGGTACGGGAACACTGAAGCTTTCTTT
CASRQGGYGNTEAFF
>TRBV7-2|-|-|TRBJ2-2
TGTGCCAGCAGCCCTAGGAGGGCAGTATCGACCGGGGAGCTGTTTTTT
CASSPRRAVSTGELFF
>TRBV20-1|-|-|TRBJ2-5
TGCAGTGCTAGAGCCGCTCAAAGGGGCGGAGAGACCCAGTACTTC
CSARAAQRGGETQYF
>TRBV4-1|TRBD2|-|TRBJ2-7
TGCGCCAGCAGCCATTGGACTAGCGGCGAAGGGGAGCAGTACTTC
CASSHWTSGEGEQYF
>TRBV29-1|TRBD2|-|TRBJ2-7
TGCAGCGTCGCCGGGACTAGCGGGAGCAACGAGCAGTACTTC
CSVAGTSGSNEQYF
>TRBV13|TRBD1|-|TRBJ1-2
TGTGCCAGCAGCCTCCGCGGACAGGACTATGGCTACACCTTC
CASSLRGQDYGYTF
>TRBV5-1|-|-|TRBJ2-1
TGCGCCAGCAGCTTGGGCGTTACGGGGCCGCACAATGAGCAGTTCTTC
CASSLGVTGPHNEQFF
>TRBV4-3|-|few|TRBJ2-2
TGCGCCAGCAGCCAAGGTTACGGGAGGGGGCCTAACACCGGGGAGCTGTTTTTT
CASSQGYGRGPNTGELFF
>TRBV12-3/TRBV12-4|-|-|TRBJ2-1
TGTGCCAGCAGGGTGGGGACATTTCCCCTGTACAATGAGCAGTTCTTC
CASRVGTFPLYNEQFF
>TRBV10-3|-|many|TRBJ1-2
TGTGCCATCAGTGAAAGGGTTACCTATGGCTACACCTTC
CAISERVTYGYTF
>TRBV5-5|-|many|TRBJ2-7
TGTGCCAGCAGCTTGGAGAGGAGCTCCTACGAGCAGTACTTC
CASSLERSSYEQYF
>TRBV4-1|TRBD1|many|TRBJ2-3
TGCGCCAGCAGCCAAGAAGGGGGCCTCAGCACAGATACGCAGTATTTT
CASSQEGGLSTDTQYF
>TRBV7-3|TRBD2|few|TRBJ2-2
TGTGCCAGCAGCTTAGCAGGGAGGGCCACCGGGGAGCTGTTTTTT
CASSLAGRATGELFF
>TRBV4-3|-|many|TRBJ2-4
TGCGCCAGCAGCCAAGTCACTTCAGGACCCAAAAACATTCAGTACTTC
CASSQVTSGPKNIQYF
>TRBV29-1|TRBD2|-|TRBJ2-7
TGCCGCGTGGGGGCTAGCGGGAGTTACGAGCAGTACTTC
CRVGASGSYEQYF
>TRBV5-1|-|-|TRBJ2-6
TGCGCCAGCAGCCGCCCCGTCTCTGGGGCCAACGTCCTGACTTTC
CASSRPVSGANVLTF
>TRBV18|-|few|TRBJ2-5
TGTGCCAGCTCACCAGACCCCCAAGAGACCCAGTACTTC
CASSPDPQETQYF
>TRBV12-3/TRBV12-4|-|-|TRBJ1-1
TGTGCCAGCAGTTCGGGGGCCGACACTGAAGCTTTCTTT
CASSSGADTEAFF
>TRBV6-2/TRBV6-3|-|-|TRBJ2-1
TGTGCCAGCATTAAATATATGGGGCAATCCTACAGTGAGCAGTTCTTC
CASIKYMGQSYSEQFF
>TRBV3-1|TRBD2|-|TRBJ2-1
TGTGCCAGCAGCCAAGAAGGGCGGCTAGCGGGGGGGCCGGCCTACAATGAGCAGTTCTTC
CASSQEGRLAGGPAYNEQFF
>TRBV4-3|TRBD2|-|TRBJ2-7
TGCGCCAGCAGCCTGGTAGCGGGGGGGGTCGACGAGCAGTACTTC
CASSLVAGGVDEQYF
>TRBV3-1|-|few|TRBJ1-2
TGTGCCAGCAGCCACAGGAACTATGGCTACACCTTC
CASSHRNYGYTF
>TRBV9|-|-|TRBJ2-1
TGTGCCAGTGGGCGTGGGGGGGCGCTCAATGAGCAGTTCTTC
CASGRGGALNEQFF
>TRBV2|-|-|TRBJ2-1
TGTGCCAGCAGTGAACTAAGGACAGTGTACAATGAGCAGTTCTTC
CASSELRTVYNEQFF
>TRBV6-2/TRBV6-3|TRBD1|-|TRBJ1-1
TGTGCCAGCCGCGCTGCTGGGGACAGGGGTAACACTGAAGCTTTCTTT
CASRAAGDRGNTEAFF
>TRBV4-3|-|few|TRBJ1-2
TGCGCCAGCAGCCAAGATGGGGTTCTCGGCTACACCTTC
CASSQDGVLGYTF
>TRBV11-2|-|-|TRBJ2-3
TGTGCCAGCAGCCAGACGCGGGGAAGCACAGATACGCGGTATTTT
CASSQTRGSTDTRYF
>TRBV29-1|-|many|TRBJ2-5
TGCAGCTCCTTGAGGGGAGAGACCCAGTACTTC
CSSLRGETQYF
>TRBV5-6|-|-|TRBJ2-7
TGTGCCAGCGGCCCAGGTGGGCTCGCCTACGAGCAGTACTTC
CASGPGGLAYEQYF
>TRBV15|TRBD2|-|TRBJ2-7
TGTGCCACCAGCAAAGGACTAGCATTTAGCTACGAGCAGTACTTC
CATSKGLAFSYEQYF
>TRBV2|-|few|TRBJ1-1
TGTGCCAGCAGTGAAAGGACAGTGACTGAAGCTTTCTTT
CASSERTVTEAFF
>TRBV30|TRBD1|-|TRBJ1-2
TGTGCCTGGAGTAAACAGGGGGCGCCTAACTATGGCTACACCTTC
CAWSKQGAPNYGYTF
>TRBV7-9|-|-|TRBJ1-3
TGTGCCAGCAGCACCCGGACAGACGCCAACTCTGGAAACACCATATATTTT
CASSTRTDANSGNTIYF
>TRBV12-3/TRBV12-4|TRBD2|many|TRBJ2-3
TGTGCCAGCAGTCTCAGCGGGGGAGGAGCAGATACGCAGTATTTT
CASSLSGGGADTQYF
>TRBV5-1|-|-|TRBJ2-7
TGCGCCAGCATGCGGGACAGTATTAGCGAGCAGTACTTC
CASMRDSISEQYF
>TRBV5-1|TRBD1|-|TRBJ2-6
TGCGCCAGCAGCTTTGGGACAGGATCCGTCTCTGGGGCCAACGTCCTGACTTTC
CASSFGTGSVSGANVLTF
>TRBV6-2/TRBV6-3|TRBD1|-|TRBJ1-1
TGTGCCAGCAGAAAATCAACAGGGGCGACTGAAGCTTTCTTT
CASRKSTGATEAFF
>TRBV7-9|TRBD1|many|TRBJ1-2
TGTGCCAGCAGCGTAGACAGGGGTGGCTACACCTTC
CASSVDRGGYTF
>TRBV7-8|TRBD2|-|TRBJ2-1
TGTGCCAGCAGCTTGAATAGCGGGTCCTCCTACAATGAGCAGTTCTTC
CASSLNSGSSYNEQFF
>TRBV24-1|-|-|TRBJ2-1
TGTGCCACCAAAAATTGGTACCCAGGTAGAAACTACAATGAGCAGTTCTTC
CATKNWYPGRNYNEQFF
>TRBV12-3/TRBV12-4|TRBD2|-|TRBJ2-1
TGTGCCAGCAGTCTCCGCTCTGCGGGGGGATACAATGAGCAGTTCTTC
CASSLRSAGGYNEQFF
>TRBV20-1|-|few|TRBJ2-7
TGCAGTGCTCCCAGGGGGGACTACGAGCAGTACTTC
CSAPRGDYEQYF
>TRBV29-1|TRBD1|-|TRBJ1-2
TGCAGCGTAAGGACAGGGTTGGGCTATGGCTACACCTTC
CSVRTGLGYGYTF
>TRBV27|-|many|TRBJ1-2
TGTGCCAGCAGCATTCGACGAGACTATGGCTACACCTTC
CASSIRRDYGYTF
>TRBV20-1|-|many|TRBJ2-1
TGCAGTGCTAGGGGAGGCAGGAATGAGCAGTTCTTC
CSARGGRNEQFF
>TRBV12-3/TRBV12-4|-|-|TRBJ1-2
TGTGCCTTTGGGTCCAAGGTCTATGGCTACACCTTC
CAFGSKVYGYTF
>TRBV27|-|-|TRBJ1-2
TGTGCCAGCAGTTTATCGATAAGTAACTATGGCTACACCTTC
CASSLSISNYGYTF